Sequencing of this T cell receptor beta chain was carried out in a study of T cells after yellow fever vaccination. The study, taken as a whole, reports: The secondary response peaked faster, at day 5 versus 15, but was weaker. Clonotypes appearing in both CD4 and CD8 compartments existed, and their share was small.

Germline CDR1 KGHSH, CDR2 LQKENI. The CDR3 is made up of 13 amino acids. V dropped 0 bases and J dropped 5 bases, with 7 bases sitting between them. TCRdb redid the calling of the 5' RACE reads with MiXCR, one entry per CDR3 protein. The data contain fewer than 450,000 distinct CDR3 sequences, roughly 8.3% of them singletons. This clonotype was counted at least ten times. The target antigen is unknown. The sequence was collected from a man aged 18-30 years who received the YFV17D yellow fever vaccine. Sequencing was performed on PBMCs, taken roughly 46 days after the first yellow fever vaccination. The chain links TRBV18 to TRBJ2-5, with D unresolved. Here the CDR3 reads CASSPPFGETQYF. Here the CDR3 DNA reads TGTGCCAGCTCACCACCTTTCGGGGAGACCCAGTACTTC. Full variable domain (remainder filled in from reference TRBV18 and TRBJ2-5): NAGVMQNPRHLVRRRGQEARLRCSPMKGHSHVYWYRQLPEEGLKFMVYLQKENIIDESGMPKERFSAEFPKEGPSILRIQQVVRGDSAAYFCASSPPFGETQYFGPGTRLLVL.